The source of this TCR beta chain is a study of CD8+ T cells in alopecia areata. This clone has more than one count but fewer than ten. Extracted RNA was reverse transcribed, and the resulting cDNA served as sequencing template. TCRdb's table, derived via immunoSEQ multiplex PCR, lists solely in-frame clones and lacks some. Of about 200,000 clones in the sample, roughly 56% were seen once. CDR3 length equals 14 residues. V lost 4 bases to trimming and J lost 8 bases, with 14 bases between them. CDR1 is SGHTA and CDR2 is FQGNSA in the germline V gene. This sequence originates from a human donor in good health. Sequencing input: CD8+ T cells sorted from blood. The genes are TRBV7-2 and TRBJ1-4; D is unresolved. CDR3 nucleotides: TGTGCCAGCAGCTCTAAGGGAGGAGAGGAAAAACTGTTTTTT. Encoded protein: CASSSKGGEEKLFF.